Included here is one TCR beta chain sequence, with context. The CDR3 spans 12 residues. Germline CDR1 SEHNR, CDR2 FQNEAQ (reference sequence). Between the trimmed V and J ends, which lost 9 bases and 4 bases, there was a span of 7 bases. The source of the sample is a study of shared clonotypes between healthy human individuals. Sequencing was performed with immunoSEQ multiplex PCR; in TCRdb, only in-frame clones are kept and a portion is missing. The table lists about 1 million clones, more than 60% of them singletons. The TCR was taken from a man aged 18 to 30 in good health. The sample consisted of memory CD4+ T cells sorted from blood. As for subset: CD45RA-negative fraction. The V and J genes are TRBV7-9 and TRBJ2-6; perhaps D is TRBD1 or TRBD2 (5 bases each). The CDR3 nucleotides are TGTGCCAGTCGGGACGGGGCCAACGTCCTGACTTTC. Translated, it gives CASRDGANVLTF.